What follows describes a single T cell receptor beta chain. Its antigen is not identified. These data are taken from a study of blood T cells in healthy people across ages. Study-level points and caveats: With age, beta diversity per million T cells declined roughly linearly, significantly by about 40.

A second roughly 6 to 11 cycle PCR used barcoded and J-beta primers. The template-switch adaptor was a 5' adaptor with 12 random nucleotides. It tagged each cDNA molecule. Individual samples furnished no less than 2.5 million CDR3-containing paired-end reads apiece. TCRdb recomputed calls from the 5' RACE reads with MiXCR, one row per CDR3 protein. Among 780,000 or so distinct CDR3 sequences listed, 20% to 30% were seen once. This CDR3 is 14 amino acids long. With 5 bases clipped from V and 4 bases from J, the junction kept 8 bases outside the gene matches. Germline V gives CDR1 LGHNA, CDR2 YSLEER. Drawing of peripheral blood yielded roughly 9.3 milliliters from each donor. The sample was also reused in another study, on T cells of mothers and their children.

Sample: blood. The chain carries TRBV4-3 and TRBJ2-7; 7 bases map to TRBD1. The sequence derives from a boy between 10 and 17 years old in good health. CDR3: CASSSNRGGYEQYF. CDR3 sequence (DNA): TGCGCCAGCAGCTCCAACAGGGGCGGATACGAGCAGTACTTC.